The 12 T cell receptor beta chains reported below all come from one sample, sequenced in a study of cytomegalovirus exposure and HLA in healthy donors. PCR amplification relied on 60 Vbeta primers (plus 13 Jbeta primers). Sequencing was performed with immunoSEQ multiplex PCR; in TCRdb, only in-frame clones are kept and a portion is missing. Of some 56,000 clones listed, 80% are singletons. Sequencing was done on a sample of PBMCs. The receptor set was obtained from a woman aged 40 to 49 in good health and CMV-seronegative.

The rearrangement joins TRBV19 to TRBJ2-1; 11 nucleotides align to TRBD2. The germline V gene has CDR1 LNHDA and CDR2 SQIVND (reference sequence). The J segment lost 3 bases and the V segment lost 4 bases, leaving 5 bases of the junction unmatched. The CDR3 length is 16 residues. CDR3 nucleotide sequence: TGTGCCAGTAGTAGGTGGGGGACTAGCGGCTACAATGAGCAGTTCTTC. This gives the protein CASSRWGTSGYNEQFF.

The J gene is TRBJ1-2, the V gene TRBV28; the D is unclear. Germline lookup yields CDR1 MDHEN and CDR2 SYDVKM. With 1 base removed from V and 6 bases from J, the gap between germline ends came to 12 bases. This CDR3 region has 14 residues. The CDR3 coding sequence is TGTGCCAGCAGTTTATCGACGAGGAAGCATGGCTACACCTTC. Its translation: CASSLSTRKHGYTF.

V gene TRBV7-2 combines with J gene TRBJ2-2, with 8 bases lining up with TRBD1. CDR1 and CDR2 (germline): SGHTA, FQGNSA. V lost 11 bases to trimming and J lost 7 bases; unmatched junction nucleotides: 9. This CDR3 has 13 amino acids. DNA for the CDR3: TGTGCCGGATCTCAGGGGGCCGGCGGGGAGCTGTTTTTT. It is translated as CAGSQGAGGELFF.

The gene calls are TRBV10-1 and TRBJ1-1; tentatively, D is TRBD1 (6 bases). Germline CDR1 WNHNN, CDR2 SYGVQD (reference sequence). The CDR3 is made up of 15 amino acids. Trimming took 4 bases from V and 0 from J, leaving 12 bases between them. CDR3 protein: CASSASGTLNTEAFF. The CDR3 coding sequence is TGCGCCAGCAGTGCTTCCGGGACACTGAACACTGAAGCTTTCTTT.

The rearrangement uses TRBV30 and TRBJ2-2; 7 bases map to TRBD2. There are 13 residues in the CDR3. V dropped 2 bases and J dropped 6; count of bases not matched to a gene: 3. Germline values: CDR1 GTSNPN, CDR2 SVGIG (reference sequence). CDR3 sequence reads: CAWSRSGAGELFF. In DNA, the CDR3 is TGTGCCTGGAGTAGGAGCGGGGCCGGGGAGCTGTTTTTT.

The chain joins TRBV5-1 to TRBJ2-2; TRBD1 matches at 9 bases. CDR3 length: 15 amino acids. V gave up 3 bases and J gave up 5 bases; unmatched junction bases: 5. Looked up from germline, CDR1 is SGHRS and CDR2 is YFSETQ. CDR3 coding DNA: TGCGCCAGCAGCTCGACAGGGGGAAAGACCGGGGAGCTGTTTTTT. Residues: CASSSTGGKTGELFF.

The rearrangement joins TRBV4-1 to TRBJ1-3; 10 bases agree with TRBD1. With V trimmed by 4 bases and J by 3 bases, 6 bases remained unmatched. Germline CDR1 and CDR2: MGHRA and YSYEKL. This CDR3 has 16 residues. In nucleotides, the CDR3 is TGCGCCAGCAGCCGCGTGACAGGGGGCCATGGAAACACCATATATTTT. This sequence encodes CASSRVTGGHGNTIYF.

This rearrangement joins TRBV2 to TRBJ2-7; a weak D match, TRBD2 (6 bases). CDR1 is SNHLY and CDR2 is FYNNEI in the germline V gene. Between the trimmed V and J ends, which lost 3 bases and 5 bases, there was a span of 14 bases. The CDR3 loop spans 14 amino acids. CDR3 DNA: TGTGCCAGCAGTGATGGGGAGGAGGTGGACGAGCAGTACTTC. This gives the protein CASSDGEEVDEQYF.

The chain links TRBV5-1 to TRBJ2-1, with TRBD2 matching 8 bases. Germline CDR1 reads SGHRS; CDR2 reads YFSETQ. Trimming at V came to 2 bases and at J to 7 bases, leaving 17 bases not matched to a gene. The CDR3 consists of 18 residues. This CDR3 reads CASSFRIPAGVSSNEQFF. As DNA, the CDR3 is TGCGCCAGCAGCTTCCGAATACCAGCGGGAGTGTCCTCGAATGAGCAGTTCTTC.

The chain links TRBV5-4 to TRBJ1-5; TRBD1 might be the D (5 bases). Trimming removed 2 bases from V and 4 bases from J, with 13 bases in between. Germline V gives CDR1 SGHNT, CDR2 YYREEE (reference sequence). This CDR3 has 15 residues. The CDR3 region has the DNA TGTGCCAGCAGCTTAGGTTGGGGGGTGAATCAGCCCCAGCATTTT. The encoded protein is CASSLGWGVNQPQHF.

This sequence joins TRBV6-1 and TRBJ1-1; D may be TRBD1 (6 bases). The germline gives CDR1 MNHNS, CDR2 SASEGT. This CDR3 comprises 15 residues. Trimming removed 4 bases from V and 1 base from J, with 13 bases in between. Here the CDR3 reads CASSAFKTGNTEAFF. Written as DNA, the CDR3 is TGTGCCAGCAGTGCCTTTAAGACAGGGAACACTGAAGCTTTCTTT.

The rearrangement links TRBV11-3 to TRBJ2-1; possibly TRBD1 for D (5 bases). Germline CDR1 reads SGHNT; CDR2 reads YENEEA. The CDR3 spans 17 residues. The V gene lost 6 bases and the J gene lost 2 bases, with 20 bases spanning the gap. In DNA, the CDR3 is TGTGCCAGCAGTTTTAGGGGTGGTAGTCCTACCTACAATGAGCAGTTCTTC. Its protein product is CASSFRGGSPTYNEQFF.